These T cell receptor beta chains were read from a single sample in a study of blood T cells in healthy people across ages. TCRdb recomputed calls from the 5' RACE reads with MiXCR, one row per CDR3 protein. The data contain about 1.4 million distinct CDR3 sequences, 59% of them seen just once; the ten biggest clones take up 5% to 7%. Sequencing used blood. The receptors come from a man younger than 35 in good health. Both conserved end residues are part of each CDR3. D genes are given only for firm matches. Expanded clones are given a class, and other clones once, few, many or no size at all.

cdr3_nt	cdr3_aa	v_call	j_call	clone_size	d_call
TGTGCCAGCAGTTACTCGATCAGGGTGGACTATGGCTACACCTTC	CASSYSIRVDYGYTF	TRBV6-5	TRBJ1-2	.	.
TGCGCCAGCAGCCAAGTAGCGGGAGGGTACAATGAGCAGTTCTTC	CASSQVAGGYNEQFF	TRBV4-1	TRBJ2-1	many	TRBD2
TGTGCCAGCAGCCGCTCCGGGACAGGTCTTTACCGAACCTACGAGCAGTACTTC	CASSRSGTGLYRTYEQYF	TRBV2	TRBJ2-7	.	TRBD1
TGTGCCAGCAGCCAAGGGGTGACTAACACCTACGAGCAGTACTTC	CASSQGVTNTYEQYF	TRBV4-2	TRBJ2-7	.	.
TGCAGTGCTATAGGCGCGGGGGGCGGAGATGGCTACACCTTC	CSAIGAGGGDGYTF	TRBV20-1	TRBJ1-2	few	.
TGTGCCAGCAGCTCCCAGTGGTATTTCGAGTTCTTC	CASSSQWYFEFF	TRBV7-9	TRBJ2-1	.	.
TGTGCCAGCAGTATTAGCGGGGGGGGGGATACGCAGTATTTT	CASSISGGGDTQYF	TRBV12-3/TRBV12-4	TRBJ2-3	few	TRBD2
TGTGCCAGCAGCCCAGGGGTGAGGCAGATTAGCGGAGAGACCCAGTACTTC	CASSPGVRQISGETQYF	TRBV5-4	TRBJ2-5	.	.
TGCGCCAGCAGCCAAGACGCGTACCTCTTCTATGGCTACACCTTC	CASSQDAYLFYGYTF	TRBV4-3	TRBJ1-2	.	.
TGTGCCAGCAAGGATCCCGGCACCCAAGGGGAGACCCAGTACTTC	CASKDPGTQGETQYF	TRBV27	TRBJ2-5	.	.
TGCAGCGCCTCGGTGACGAACTACAATGAGCAGTTCTTC	CSASVTNYNEQFF	TRBV29-1	TRBJ2-1	.	.
TGCAGTGCTAGGACAGCTCAGTACTTC	CSARTAQYF	TRBV20-1	TRBJ2-4	few	.
TGCGCCAGCAGCCGAGTGCCCAGATATTCACCCCCCCACTTT	CASSRVPRYSPPHF	TRBV4-1	TRBJ1-6	.	.
TGTGCCAGCACCCCGACAGGGTCAGGAAACATTCAGTACTTC	CASTPTGSGNIQYF	TRBV6-1	TRBJ2-4	few	TRBD1
TGTGCCAGCAGTGAATATCTCCACACTGAAGCTTTCTTT	CASSEYLHTEAFF	TRBV25-1	TRBJ1-1	.	.
TGCGCCAGCAGCCAAACCGGGACAGGGGTGTTTGGGGACGAGCAGTACTTC	CASSQTGTGVFGDEQYF	TRBV5-1	TRBJ2-7	many	TRBD1
TGCGCCAGCAGCTTGGGACAGTGGAGCCTATCGGAGACCCAGTACTTC	CASSLGQWSLSETQYF	TRBV5-1	TRBJ2-5	.	.
TGTGCCACCAGTGATGCCTCCCCGGCCGGACAGGGGGCCCCCAATACGCAGTATTTT	CATSDASPAGQGAPNTQYF	TRBV24-1	TRBJ2-3	few	TRBD1
TGCAGCGGCCAGGGACAGGCTATCCACAATGAGCAGTTCTTC	CSGQGQAIHNEQFF	TRBV29-1	TRBJ2-1	few	TRBD1
TGTGCCAGCAGCCCTCAGGGGAACCAAGAGACCCAGTACTTC	CASSPQGNQETQYF	TRBV4-2	TRBJ2-5	.	.
TGTGCCAGCAGCTTATCGGGCGGGTGGGGGATCTCCTACGAGCAGTACTTC	CASSLSGGWGISYEQYF	TRBV7-2	TRBJ2-7	.	.
TGTGCCAGCAGCAAAACCGGGACTAGCGGCCACGAGCAGTACTTC	CASSKTGTSGHEQYF	TRBV11-2	TRBJ2-7	.	TRBD2